Below, 4 T cell receptor beta chains from the same sample are listed, as sequenced in a study of T-cell memory formation after mild COVID-19. TCRdb re-called the 5' RACE reads through MiXCR, storing one row per CDR3 protein. The table has 50,000 or so distinct CDR3 sequences, 25% to 30% seen once. Sequencing was carried out using PBMCs or a T cell subset sorted from them (not recorded which). Receptors were obtained from a man aged 18 to 30 who had mild COVID-19 (a few samples of this study predate the infection). Cell type and time point are not known.

This clonotype occurred a few times. This sequence joins TRBV11-2 and TRBJ2-7; D gene unclear. The CDR3 runs 12 residues. V lost 2 bases and J lost 6, with 8 bases in between. Germline assignment: CDR1 SGHAT and CDR2 FQNNGV. The CDR3 loop reads CASSLRAAEQYV. The DNA for the CDR3 is TGTGCCAGCAGCTTAAGGGCGGCCGAGCAGTACGTC.

The J gene is TRBJ1-1, the V gene TRBV29-1, with TRBD1 as a possible D gene (5 bases). Germline assignment: CDR1 SQVTM and CDR2 ANQGSEA. Trimming took 2 bases from V and 4 from J, leaving 11 bases between them. This CDR3 has 13 amino acids. CDR3 nucleotide sequence: TGCAGCGTTGAATGGGGGTCTGCCACTGAAGCTTTCTTT. Protein product: CSVEWGSATEAFF.

This clonotype was seen only a few times. The chain uses TRBV4-1 and TRBJ1-3; no definite D call. V lost 2 bases, J lost 4 bases, and 6 bases lay in between. CDR3 size: 13 residues. Germline assignment: CDR1 MGHRA and CDR2 YSYEKL. The CDR3 sequence: CASSQNRGNTIYF. CDR3 DNA sequence: TGCGCCAGCAGCCAAAACAGAGGAAACACCATATATTTT.

This clonotype was observed a few times. The V and J genes are TRBV14 and TRBJ1-5; unclear D gene. Germline-derived CDR1 and CDR2 are SGHDN and FVKESK. V dropped 0 bases and J dropped 2 bases, with 2 bases sitting between them. This CDR3 has 13 amino acids. The CDR3 loop reads CASSQEGNQPQHF. For the CDR3, the DNA is TGTGCCAGCAGCCAAGAAGGCAATCAGCCCCAGCATTTT.